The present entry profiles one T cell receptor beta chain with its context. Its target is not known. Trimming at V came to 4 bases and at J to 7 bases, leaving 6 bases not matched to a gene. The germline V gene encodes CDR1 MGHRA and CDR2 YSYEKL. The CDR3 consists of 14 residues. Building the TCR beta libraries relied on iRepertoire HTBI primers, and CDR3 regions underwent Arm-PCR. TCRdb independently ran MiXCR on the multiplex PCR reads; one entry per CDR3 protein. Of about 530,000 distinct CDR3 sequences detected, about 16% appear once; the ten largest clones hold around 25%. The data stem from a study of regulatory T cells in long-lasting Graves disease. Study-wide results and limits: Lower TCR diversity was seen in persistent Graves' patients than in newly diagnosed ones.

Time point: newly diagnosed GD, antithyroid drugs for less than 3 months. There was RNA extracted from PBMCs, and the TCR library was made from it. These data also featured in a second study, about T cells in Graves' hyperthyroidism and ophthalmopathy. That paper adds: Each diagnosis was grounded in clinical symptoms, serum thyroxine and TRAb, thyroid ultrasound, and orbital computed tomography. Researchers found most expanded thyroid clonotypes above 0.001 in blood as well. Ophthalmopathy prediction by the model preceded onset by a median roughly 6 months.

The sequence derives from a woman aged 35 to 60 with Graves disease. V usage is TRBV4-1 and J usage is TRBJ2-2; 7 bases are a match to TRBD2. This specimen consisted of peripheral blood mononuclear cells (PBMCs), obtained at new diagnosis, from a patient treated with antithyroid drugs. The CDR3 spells CASSPSGDRGELFF. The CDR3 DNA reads TGCGCCAGCAGCCCCAGCGGGGATCGCGGGGAGCTGTTTTTT.